This record looks at one T cell receptor beta chain sequence and its context. V shed 4 bases and J shed 2 bases, with 9 bases lying between them. This CDR3 region has 13 residues. CDR1 and CDR2 from the germline V gene are SGHNT and YYREEE (reference sequence). The data derive from a study of beta chain features in type 1 diabetes. The investigators reverse transcribed all of the isolated RNA, so they sequenced expressed TCRB transcripts. Libraries were prepared by immunoSEQ multiplex PCR; TCRdb keeps only in-frame clonotypes and omits some of them. The profile shows about 930,000 clones, roughly a sixth of them singletons.

The TCR comes from a woman aged 18 to 35 in good health. The specimen was naive CD4+ T cells from blood. This sequence joins TRBV5-4 and TRBJ2-5; D is unclear. CDR3 sequence: CASSQALQETQYF. Written as DNA, the CDR3 is TGTGCCAGCAGCCAGGCATTACAAGAGACCCAGTACTTC.